This TCR beta chain came from a study of technical replicates of blood from several donors. CDR3 size: 16 residues. V lost 2 bases to trimming and J lost 4 bases, with 18 bases between them. Per germline, CDR1 MNHEY and CDR2 SVGAGI. The protocol was immunoSEQ multiplex PCR, while the TCRdb copy is restricted to in-frame clones and leaves out a portion. The repertoire holds 90,000 to 100,000 clones, nearly 97% seen once, with approximately 0.22% in the top ten. Sequenced material: T cells isolated from PBMCs. The clonotype originates from a human donor in good health. J is TRBJ2-7 and V is TRBV6-5; D is perhaps TRBD1 (5 bases). CDR3 nucleotide sequence: TGTGCCAGCAGTTACCGCTGGCTGGACACTCCTTACGAGCAGTACTTC. It translates to CASSYRWLDTPYEQYF.